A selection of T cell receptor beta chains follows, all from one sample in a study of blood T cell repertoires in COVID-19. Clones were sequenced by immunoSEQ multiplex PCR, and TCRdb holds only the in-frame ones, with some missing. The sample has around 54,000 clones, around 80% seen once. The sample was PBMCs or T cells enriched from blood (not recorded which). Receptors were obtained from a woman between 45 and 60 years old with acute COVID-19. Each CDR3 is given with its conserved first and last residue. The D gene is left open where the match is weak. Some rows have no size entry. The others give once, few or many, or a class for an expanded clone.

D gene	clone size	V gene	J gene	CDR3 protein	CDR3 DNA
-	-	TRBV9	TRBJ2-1	CASSGLGGSYNEQFF	TGTGCCAGCAGCGGTCTTGGGGGGTCCTACAATGAGCAGTTCTTC
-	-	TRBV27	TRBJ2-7	CASSLGRGRAGYEQYF	TGTGCCAGCAGTTTAGGGCGGGGCCGTGCTGGATACGAGCAGTACTTC
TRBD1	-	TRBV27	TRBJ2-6	CASREQGAGANVLTF	TGTGCCAGCAGGGAACAGGGGGCCGGGGCCAACGTCCTGACTTTC
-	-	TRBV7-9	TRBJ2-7	CASSSRRDDGEQYF	TGTGCCAGCAGCTCGAGGAGGGACGATGGGGAGCAGTACTTC
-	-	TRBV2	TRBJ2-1	CASSPSNNEQFF	TGTGCCAGCAGTCCTAGTAACAATGAGCAGTTCTTC
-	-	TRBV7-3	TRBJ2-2	CASSPIHTGELFF	TGTGCCAGCAGCCCCATCCACACCGGGGAGCTGTTTTTT
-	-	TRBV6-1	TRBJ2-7	CASSERRGLEQYF	TGTGCCAGCAGTGAAAGGCGAGGTCTGGAGCAGTACTTC
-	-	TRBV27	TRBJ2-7	CASSLVARPSYEQYF	TGTGCCAGCAGTTTAGTAGCCCGGCCATCCTACGAGCAGTACTTC
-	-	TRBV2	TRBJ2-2	CASSGTPTGELFF	TGTGCCAGCAGTGGGACACCCACCGGGGAGCTGTTTTTT
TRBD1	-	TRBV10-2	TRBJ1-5	CASSEQGGNQPQHF	TGCGCCAGCAGTGAACAGGGGGGGAATCAGCCCCAGCATTTT
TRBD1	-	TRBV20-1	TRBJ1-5	CSASSDRGHQPQHF	TGCAGTGCTAGTTCGGACAGGGGGCATCAGCCCCAGCATTTT
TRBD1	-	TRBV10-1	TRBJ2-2	CASSGQGATGELFF	TGCGCCAGCAGTGGACAGGGGGCCACCGGGGAGCTGTTTTTT
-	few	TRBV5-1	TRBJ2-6	CASSEQRESSGANVLTF	TGCGCCAGCAGCGAGCAAAGGGAGAGCTCTGGGGCCAACGTCCTGACTTTC
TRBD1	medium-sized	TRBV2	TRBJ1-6	CASRDYRDRGSPLHF	TGTGCCAGCAGGGACTACCGGGACAGGGGCTCACCCCTCCACTTT
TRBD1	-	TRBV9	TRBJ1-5	CASSVNSNRGHQPQHF	TGTGCCAGCAGCGTAAATAGTAACAGGGGGCATCAGCCCCAGCATTTT
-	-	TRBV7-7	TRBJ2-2	CASSSGAANTGELFF	TGTGCTAGCAGCTCGGGTGCGGCGAACACCGGGGAGCTGTTTTTT
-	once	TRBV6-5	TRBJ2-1	CASSYSVGGYQFF	TGTGCCAGCAGTTACTCGGTGGGGGGTTATCAGTTCTTC
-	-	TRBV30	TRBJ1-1	CAWSVQSGTLEAFF	TGTGCCTGGAGTGTACAGTCTGGGACTTTAGAAGCTTTCTTT
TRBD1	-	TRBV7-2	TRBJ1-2	CASSFPGTVPYGYTF	TGTGCCAGCAGCTTTCCCGGGACAGTTCCCTACGGCTACACCTTC
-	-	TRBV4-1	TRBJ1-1	CASSQGGGRATEAFF	TGCGCCAGCAGCCAAGGAGGTGGCAGGGCCACTGAAGCTTTCTTT
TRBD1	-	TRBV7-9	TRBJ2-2	CASSISNRGYTGELFF	TGTGCCAGCAGCATATCTAACAGGGGATACACCGGGGAGCTGTTTTTT
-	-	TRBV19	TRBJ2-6	CASTLVWSSGANVLTF	TGTGCCAGTACCCTAGTTTGGAGCTCTGGGGCCAACGTCCTGACTTTC
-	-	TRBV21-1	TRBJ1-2	CASSIYRDGYTF	TGTGCCAGCAGCATATACAGGGATGGCTACACCTTC